The clone carrying this T cell receptor (beta chain) was counted between two and nine times. What it binds is unknown. This specimen comes from a study of vaccination and CD4 T cells after COVID-19. V was pared by 3 bases and J by 0 bases, with 8 bases between. Germline V lookup: CDR1 DFQATT, CDR2 SNEGSKA (reference sequence). The CDR3 is made up of 13 amino acids. Sequencing of cultured CD4+ T cell DNA used the Oncomine TCR Beta short-read assay. MiXCR was run by TCRdb on the PCR reads, yielding one entry per CDR3 protein. The data hold 3,000 to 4,000 distinct CDR3 sequences, with approximately 22% observed a single time. As to treatment: roughly 11-day PBMC culture with coronavirus spike peptide pools or control peptides (ViraFEST assay).

Sequencing used CD4+ T cells from blood, cultured in vitro, obtained after SARS-CoV-2 vaccination. V is TRBV20-1 and J is TRBJ1-1, with D hard to call. The source of this sequence is a human donor who had recovered from COVID-19. The DNA of the CDR3 is TGCAGTGCTAGGGGTGCTGTGAACACTGAAGCTTTCTTT. Protein product: CSARGAVNTEAFF.